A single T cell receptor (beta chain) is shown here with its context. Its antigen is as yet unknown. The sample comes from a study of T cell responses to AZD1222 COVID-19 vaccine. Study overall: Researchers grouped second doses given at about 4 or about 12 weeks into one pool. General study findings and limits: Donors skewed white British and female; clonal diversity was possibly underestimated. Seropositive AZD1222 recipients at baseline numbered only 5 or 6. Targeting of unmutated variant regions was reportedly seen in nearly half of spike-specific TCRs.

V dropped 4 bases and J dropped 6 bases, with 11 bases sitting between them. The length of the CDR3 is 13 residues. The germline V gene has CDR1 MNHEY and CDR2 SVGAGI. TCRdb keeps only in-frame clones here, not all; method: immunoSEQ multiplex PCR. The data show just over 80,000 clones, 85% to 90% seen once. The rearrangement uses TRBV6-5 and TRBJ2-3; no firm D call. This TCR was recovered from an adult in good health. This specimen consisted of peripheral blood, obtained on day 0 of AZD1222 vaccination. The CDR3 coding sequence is TGTGCCAGCAGTTTGTATGGGCCCGATACGCAGTATTTT. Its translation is CASSLYGPDTQYF.